This T cell receptor beta chain came from a study of Graves' ophthalmopathy and Graves' hyperthyroidism (dated by TCRdb to the late 2010s). With respect to the entire study: Peripheral blood was collected at initial diagnosis, prior to any treatment. T-cell repertoires of thyroid tissue and blood were compared in several hyperthyroidism patients. An independent validation cohort was composed of roughly 19 hyperthyroidism patients and around 15 patients who later progressed from hyperthyroidism to ophthalmopathy. In total, approximately 140 blood samples were TCR-sequenced: around 42 ophthalmopathy, some 75 hyperthyroidism and some 17 hyperthyroidism-to-ophthalmopathy patients. To tell Graves' ophthalmopathy apart from Graves' hyperthyroidism, and to predict which patients would progress to ophthalmopathy, the study relied on TCR beta repertoire signatures. Following sampling, methimazole starting at 30 mg daily was administered to hyperthyroidism patients, and high-dose intravenous methylprednisolone was administered to ophthalmopathy patients. To explore V-J signatures distinguishing ophthalmopathy from hyperthyroidism, a discovery set of 100 patients (around 44 ophthalmopathy, around 55 stable hyperthyroidism) was enrolled. The study at large found these results: Among expanded thyroid clonotypes with frequency above 0.001, most also showed up in blood, which suggests that blood repertoires may reflect the thyroid immune response. In cross-validation, the 13-signature model distinguished ophthalmopathy from stable hyperthyroidism with just over 85% sensitivity and approximately 81% specificity, and in the test set the corresponding values were approximately 80% and 75%. In validation, the model predicted ophthalmopathy progression with less than 71% sensitivity and approximately 75% specificity; 12 predicted patients were CT-confirmed with GO in a median of around 6 months. No statistical method was used to set the sample size in advance, and the investigators knew which group each participant was assigned to.

Concerning this clonotype: This clone's antigen is unknown. The CDR3 ends on some other residue instead of the conserved phenylalanine or tryptophan, so this is likely a read error.

For repertoire sequencing, TCR beta CDR3 regions were amplified from RNA transcripts. HTBI primers and the Qiagen OneStep RT-PCR kit were used in a first-round RT-PCR, which was followed by a second-round multiplex PCR, size selection and purification. The libraries underwent paired-end sequencing with 100 bp reads on an Illumina HiSeq2000. The published analysis was carried out like this. Reads were processed with SOAPnuke, discarding reads with adapters, uncalled bases, mean Phred below 15, or no exact constant-primer or identifier match. COPE v1.2.5 was used to merge high-quality paired reads. Each unique nucleotide sequence was defined as a clonotype, and clonotypes were aligned to IMGT TRB V, D and J references with MiTCR v1.1. The analysis was limited to V-J combinations with a frequency above 0.0001, which together covered approximately 99% of the repertoires. A TCR clonal expansion and chaos score per V-J combination was defined as the ratio of F50 clonal expansion to chaos observed in the TCRdist matrix. Welch's t-statistics and random forest were used to reduce the features to approximately 13 V-J combinations, which were then used as input to a naive Bayes classifier. Thyroid-blood repertoire similarity was quantified with the Morisita-Horn index. TCRdb redid the processing of the public reads, applying fastp at Q25 and MiXCR, and retained in-frame beta chains. Each CDR3 protein appears once, grouped with its most common genes and DNA. It is TCRdb's table, rather than the study itself, that gives the V and J calls and clone size. The sample table lists some 750,000 distinct CDR3 sequences, roughly two fifths of them with a count of one. Jointly, the top ten make up 40% to 45% of the sample.

The germline V gene sets CDR1 to SGHRS and CDR2 to YFSETQ. The V and J ends are trimmed by 0 bases and 0 bases, leaving 15 bases between them. The CDR3 spans 17 residues, counting both ends. Only the CDR3 DNA is retained, 51 bases long and in frame from the first base. The ophthalmopathy patients had moderately to severely active disease, with a Clinical Activity Score of 3 or higher, a NOSPECS grade of 4 or higher, and a disease duration of less than 3 months. Patients with other autoimmune diseases, uncontrolled infections, pregnancy or lactation were excluded from the study. Clinical symptoms, serum thyroxine, TRAb, thyroid ultrasound and orbital computed tomography formed the basis of the diagnosis. PBMCs were isolated from about 10 ml of fresh peripheral blood by Ficoll-Paque density gradient centrifugation. Trizol reagent was used to extract the total RNA, and its quality was then checked on an Agilent 2100 Bioanalyzer.

The V gene is TRBV5-1 and the J gene is TRBJ2-5, with TRBD1 tentatively as D gene (7 bases match). This TCR came from an adult man with Graves' ophthalmopathy. The sample consisted of peripheral blood. Read as DNA, the sequence is TGCGCCAGCAGCTTGGCCGGACTACAGGGGAACCAAGAGACCCAGTACTGC. Translated, it gives CASSLAGLQGNQETQYC.